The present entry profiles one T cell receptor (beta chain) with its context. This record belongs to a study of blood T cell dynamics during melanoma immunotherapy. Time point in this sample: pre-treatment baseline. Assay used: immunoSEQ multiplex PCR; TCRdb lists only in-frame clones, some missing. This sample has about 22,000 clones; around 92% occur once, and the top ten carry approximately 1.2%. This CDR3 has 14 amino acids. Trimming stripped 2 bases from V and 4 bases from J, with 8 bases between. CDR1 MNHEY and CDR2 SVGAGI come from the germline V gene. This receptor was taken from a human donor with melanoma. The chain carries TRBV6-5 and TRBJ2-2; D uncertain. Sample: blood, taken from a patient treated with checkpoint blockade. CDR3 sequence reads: CASSYALSTGELFF. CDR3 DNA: TGTGCCAGCAGTTACGCACTGAGCACCGGGGAGCTGTTTTTT.